The following is a T cell receptor (beta chain) sequence with its context. The antigen it binds to is not known. It has no much larger one-base neighbor in the sample; base qualities were not kept. Participants in the prospective study were enrolled through a virtual design, were aged 18 to 89 years, and lived in under 25 United States geographic areas. In the prospective study, participants were assigned to cohorts based on the clinical history participants reported in a screening survey and a study questionnaire. For ImmuneRACE Cohort 3, a participant was defined as recovered based on two consecutive negative NP/OP PCR tests, clearance by a healthcare professional, or resolution of symptoms. Mobile phlebotomists in the prospective study collected whole blood, serum and a nasopharyngeal or oropharyngeal swab from every participant. Over a roughly two-month period, participants in the prospective study had the option of providing additional blood draws and questionnaires. Before DNA extraction, blood samples from the prospective study were shipped at room temperature or frozen.

This sample is drawn from a study of blood T cell repertoires in COVID-19 (TCRdb year 2020). About the full investigation: Samples from collaborators originated in the United States, Italy and Spain and spanned both the acute and convalescent phases of COVID-19. The material from the prospective study consisted of cDNA or gDNA derived from T cells, B-cell-depleted T cells, or PBMCs. Deeply sampled blood TCRbeta repertoires from subjects exposed to, actively infected with, or recovered from COVID-19 were included in the dataset. The repertoires were released in a freely available public database meant as a resource for research on the immune response to SARS-CoV-2. The samples were drawn from two sources: the first 160 participants of the ongoing ImmuneRACE study, and 950 to 1,500 subjects contributed by 6 global collaborators. Nearly every sample came with metadata listing a de-identified subject ID, COVID-19 status, age in years and sex. Where HLA class I and class II types were available, the types were taken from metadata supplied by the sample provider, not from assay-based typing.

What the work shows at the level of the full study, not this receptor alone: The quantity of clinical and demographic metadata differed by source and by participant and was supplied without curation.

TCRbeta CDR3 regions were amplified from genomic DNA by means of the immunoSEQ Assay, a bias-controlled multiplex PCR. Per the source publication's procedure: Nucleated cell counts per sample were estimated from amplification of reference gene primers within the assay. To quantify the absolute abundance of each unique TCRbeta CDR3 rearrangement, sequence reads were collapsed and filtered. For each sample, productive Simpson clonality was calculated by taking the square root of Simpson's diversity index across productive rearrangements. The clones in this table, taken by TCRdb from immuneACCESS, are in-frame only. Not every clone is retained; where verified, under half of the shortfall comes from an unresolved V gene, and the cause of the rest is unknown. V and J calls and clone size come straight from that table; D and trimming were deduced from the DNA. The sample table holds 150,000 to 250,000 clones, of which roughly four fifths were seen once. Together, the top ten hold 10% to 15% of the sample.

Input material: PBMCs or T cells enriched from blood (not recorded which). This TCR derives from a man in his forties who had recovered from COVID-19.

The CDR3 amino acid sequence is: CASSLQGHEQYV. The nucleotide sequence reads as follows: TGTGCCAGCAGCTTACAGGGCCACGAGCAGTACGTC. The chain couples TRBV7-9 to TRBJ2-7; TRBD1 is possibly the D segment (5 matching bases). From the cysteine through the valine, the CDR3 covers 12 amino acids. The CDR3 DNA has 36 bases and is translated from base 1. CDR1 and CDR2, looked up from the germline V gene (reference sequence), are SEHNR and FQNEAQ. The V and J ends are trimmed by 2 bases and 5 bases, leaving 7 bases between them.